What follows are 5 T cell receptor beta chains derived from one specimen sequenced in a study of cytomegalovirus exposure and HLA in healthy donors. PCR primers comprised 60 Vbeta and 13 Jbeta primers. Sequencing used immunoSEQ multiplex PCR; TCRdb keeps in-frame clones, though not all of them. Among 150,000 or so clones listed, more than 60% were seen once. The specimen sequenced was PBMCs. These receptor sequences come from a man between 35 and 55 years old in good health and CMV-seronegative.

This clone has more than one count but fewer than ten. This chain links TRBV5-6 with TRBJ2-7, with D possibly TRBD1 on 7 matching bases. Germline V lookup: CDR1 SGHDT, CDR2 YYEEEE. V lost 4 bases to trimming and J lost 2 bases, with 13 bases between them. The CDR3 contains 14 residues. CDR3 DNA sequence: TGTGCCAGCAGCCCCGCGGGGACAGCCTACGAGCAGTACTTC. Translation gives CASSPAGTAYEQYF. Filled out from reference TRBV5-6 and TRBJ2-7, the complete variable domain reads DAGVTQSPTHLIKTRGQQVTLRCSPKSGHDTVSWYQQALGQGPQFIFQYYEEEERQRGNFPDRFSGHQFPNYSSELNVNALLLGDSALYLCASSPAGTAYEQYFGPGTRLTVT.

The chain employs TRBV7-6 and TRBJ2-1, with 10 bases aligning to TRBD2. CDR1 SGHVS and CDR2 FNYEAQ come from the germline V gene. Trimming cost V 5 bases and J 8 bases; bases outside gene matches: 6. The length of the CDR3 is 14 residues. The CDR3 DNA follows: TGTGCCAGCAGCAAAAGCGGGGGGGCGGATGAGCAGTTCTTC. It translates to CASSKSGGADEQFF.

This chain links TRBV5-5 with TRBJ1-5; TRBD1 is a possible D gene (5 bases). CDR3 length: 15 residues. The germline V and J ends were trimmed by 1 base and 2 bases, with 10 bases remaining between them. CDR1 and CDR2 from the germline V gene are SGHKS and YYEKEE (reference sequence). Here the CDR3 DNA reads TGTGCCAGCAGCTTGTACAGGCTTGGCAATCAGCCCCAGCATTTT. Its translation: CASSLYRLGNQPQHF.

V usage is TRBV5-4 and J usage is TRBJ2-1, with TRBD1 matching over 7 bases. Trimming took 3 bases from V and 6 from J; bases not matched to a gene: 9. From germline, CDR1 is SGHNT and CDR2 YYREEE (reference sequence). There are 15 residues in the CDR3. CDR3 sequence reads: CASSSNRGRSNEQFF. CDR3 bases: TGTGCCAGCAGCTCGAACAGGGGTCGGAGCAATGAGCAGTTCTTC.

The CDR3 DNA sequence: TGTGCCAGTAACAGGGGACATGGCTACACCTTC. Protein product: CASNRGHGYTF. J is TRBJ1-2 and V is TRBV19; 7 nucleotides align to TRBD1. The CDR3 loop spans 11 amino acids. V was pared by 7 bases and J by 6 bases, with 2 bases of the junction left unmatched. Germline V gene data show CDR1 as LNHDA and CDR2 as SQIVND (reference sequence).